One sample yielded the 17 T cell receptor beta chains listed below, sequenced in a study of T-cell memory formation after mild COVID-19. TCRdb re-called the 5' RACE reads through MiXCR, storing one row per CDR3 protein. Among around 110,000 distinct CDR3 sequences listed, approximately 14% were seen once. The sequencing sample was made of PBMCs or a T cell subset sorted from them (not recorded which). Every receptor here comes from a man aged 18-30 years who had mild COVID-19 (a few samples of this study predate the infection). Cell type and time point are not known.

V is TRBV6-6 and J is TRBJ1-1; the D is unclear. This CDR3 comprises 15 residues. Per the germline V gene, CDR1 is MNHNY and CDR2 is SVGAGI (reference sequence). V lost 2 bases to trimming and J lost 1 base, with 11 bases between them. CDR3 region: CASSYTLHRNTEAFF. DNA of the CDR3: TGTGCCAGCAGTTACACCCTACACAGGAACACTGAAGCTTTCTTT.

The chain carries TRBV7-3 and TRBJ1-1, with D maybe TRBD1 (5 bases). This CDR3 comprises 14 residues. With 5 bases removed from V and 5 bases from J, the gap between germline ends came to 15 bases. Germline assignment: CDR1 SGHTA and CDR2 FQGTGA. The CDR3 nucleotides are TGTGCCAGCAGCCTTGACAGTAAATGGACTGAAGCTTTCTTT. It encodes CASSLDSKWTEAFF.

This clonotype turned up a few times. V and J are TRBV4-1 and TRBJ2-3, with 10 positions matching TRBD1. CDR1 is MGHRA, CDR2 YSYEKL, per germline. With 0 bases clipped from V and 5 bases from J, the junction kept 8 bases outside the gene matches. The CDR3 has 17 amino acids. The CDR3 nucleotides read TGCGCCAGCAGCCAAGAACCGGGACAGGGGCTCAGAGATACGCAGTATTTT. This gives the protein CASSQEPGQGLRDTQYF.

This clonotype was seen a handful of times. The V gene is TRBV5-1, the J gene TRBJ1-1, with D possibly TRBD1 on 5 matching bases. V lost 1 base to trimming and J lost 0 bases, with 16 bases between them. This CDR3 contains 17 residues. Germline V CDR1 and CDR2: SGHRS, YFSETQ. The CDR3 here is CASSLFMLGDLNTEAFF. The CDR3 bases are TGCGCCAGCAGCTTGTTCATGCTTGGGGACCTGAACACTGAAGCTTTCTTT.

The chain couples TRBV29-1 to TRBJ2-3; no clear D. The CDR3 length is 10 residues. Trimming pared 5 bases from V and 9 bases from J, leaving 9 bases between. Germline CDR1 is SQVTM and CDR2 is ANQGSEA. This CDR3 reads CSVLEVTQYF. CDR3 in DNA: TGCAGCGTTCTCGAGGTAACGCAGTATTTT.

The CDR3 region is CASSRPRTDANYGYTF. CDR3 nucleotide sequence: TGTGCCAGCAGCAGACCAAGGACAGACGCTAACTATGGCTACACCTTC. The chain recombines TRBV7-2 with TRBJ1-2, with a weak D call TRBD1 (6 bases). V shed 5 bases and J shed 0 bases, with 16 bases lying between them. This CDR3 contains 16 residues. Per the germline V gene, CDR1 is SGHTA and CDR2 is FQGNSA.

This clonotype was recorded many times. The chain is built from TRBV11-2 and TRBJ2-3; possible D gene TRBD2, 6 bases. V was trimmed by 2 bases and J by 2 bases, leaving 11 bases between them. The CDR3 spans 15 residues. Germline assignment: CDR1 SGHAT and CDR2 FQNNGV. DNA for the CDR3: TGTGCCAGCAGCTTACCGGGGGAGCCCACAGATACGCAGTATTTT. Residues: CASSLPGEPTDTQYF. The complete variable domain, with remaining parts taken from reference TRBV11-2 and TRBJ2-3, reads EAGVAQSPRYKIIEKRQSVAFWCNPISGHATLYWYQQILGQGPKLLIQFQNNGVVDDSQLPKDRFSAERLKGVDSTLKIQPAKLEDSAVYLCASSLPGEPTDTQYFGPGTRLTVL.

This clonotype appeared a few times. The V and J genes are TRBV5-4 and TRBJ2-7; D uncertain. The ends were cut back, 2 bases at V and 3 bases at J, with 9 bases in the middle. CDR3 length equals 13 residues. Germline V CDR1 and CDR2: SGHNT, YYREEE (reference sequence). CDR3 region: CASSFELGYEQYF. CDR3 coding DNA: TGTGCCAGCAGCTTTGAGTTAGGCTACGAGCAGTACTTC.

This clonotype has only a few counts. The chain couples TRBV5-1 to TRBJ2-7; D gene ambiguous. Trimming took off 0 bases at V and 2 bases at J, with 12 bases between the two ends. CDR3 length: 15 residues. Germline values: CDR1 SGHRS, CDR2 YFSETQ. The DNA of the CDR3 is TGCGCCAGCAGCTTGGGTATCGGATCCACCTACGAGCAGTACGTC. Translated: CASSLGIGSTYEQYV.

In this sample, this clonotype turned up a few times. CDR3 protein: CASSRPDRRYNEQFF. In nucleotides, the CDR3 is TGTGCCAGTAGTCGGCCGGACAGGAGATACAATGAGCAGTTCTTC. This rearrangement joins TRBV19 to TRBJ2-1; 7 bases match TRBD1. The CDR3 extends over 15 amino acids. The trim removed 5 bases at V and 4 bases at J, leaving 8 bases unmatched. Germline CDR1 LNHDA, CDR2 SQIVND (reference sequence).

With regard to this clonotype: A much larger clone is a single base away; this may be a read error. The rearrangement joins TRBV12-3 or TRBV12-4 to TRBJ2-7; 7 bases fit TRBD1. The CDR3 is 14 amino acids. The trim removed 5 bases at V and 2 bases at J, leaving 6 bases unmatched. The CDR3: CASSEDRWPYEQYV. The DNA of the CDR3 is TGTGCCAGCAGTGAGGACAGGTGGCCCTACGAGCAGTACGTC.

The gene calls are TRBV5-5 and TRBJ1-1, with 7 nucleotides matching TRBD1. The CDR3 totals 15 residues. J lost 0 bases, V lost 3 bases, and 5 bases had no gene match. CDR1 and CDR2 (germline): SGHKS, YYEKEE (reference sequence). CDR3 sequence (DNA): TGTGCCAGCAGCTACCGACAGGGACTGAACACTGAAGCTTTCTTT. Amino acids: CASSYRQGLNTEAFF. Together with reference TRBV5-5 and TRBJ1-1, the CDR3 gives the full variable domain: DAGVTQSPTHLIKTRGQQVTLRCSPISGHKSVSWYQQVLGQGPQFIFQYYEKEERGRGNFPDRFSARQFPNYSSELNVNALLLGDSALYLCASSYRQGLNTEAFFGQGTRLTVV.

V and J are TRBV12-5 and TRBJ2-2; possible D gene TRBD1, 5 bases. This CDR3 is built from 12 residues. V dropped 2 bases and J dropped 9 bases, with 7 bases sitting between them. The germline gives CDR1 LGHNT, CDR2 FRNRAP. CDR3 amino acids: CASGLRGRELFF. As DNA, the CDR3 is TGTGCTAGTGGTTTGAGGGGCAGGGAGCTGTTTTTT.

The genes are TRBV10-1 and TRBJ2-4; 11 bases line up with TRBD1. The J segment lost 7 bases and the V segment lost 1 base, leaving 3 bases of the junction unmatched. The CDR3 sequence is 15 residues long. Germline CDR1 WNHNN, CDR2 SYGVQD (reference sequence). This CDR3 is CASSEWRDRGNIQYF. Written as DNA, the CDR3 is TGCGCCAGCAGTGAGTGGCGGGACAGGGGGAACATTCAGTACTTC.

This clonotype has a handful of counts. The chain has TRBV5-8 and TRBJ1-5; 10 nucleotides align to TRBD1. This CDR3 comprises 16 residues. With V trimmed by 4 bases and J by 4 bases, 8 bases remained unmatched. Germline V CDR1 and CDR2: SGHTS, YDEGEE. CDR3 nucleotide sequence: TGTGCCAGCAGCCAAATACCGGGACAGGGGAATCAGCCCCAGCATTTT. Amino acid sequence: CASSQIPGQGNQPQHF. The full variable domain, completed using reference TRBV5-8 and TRBJ1-5, is EAGVTQSPTHLIKTRGQQATLRCSPISGHTSVYWYQQALGLGLQFLLWYDEGEERNRGNFPPRFSGRQFPNYSSELNVNALELEDSALYLCASSQIPGQGNQPQHFGDGTRLSIL.

The chain uses TRBV4-1 and TRBJ1-5; no clear D. Germline CDR1 is MGHRA and CDR2 is YSYEKL. CDR3 length equals 15 residues. V was cut by 1 base and J by 3 bases, with 10 bases left in between. The CDR3 spells CASSQVVGFNQPQHF. CDR3 sequence (DNA): TGCGCCAGCAGCCAAGTGGTAGGTTTCAATCAGCCCCAGCATTTT.

This sequence joins TRBV7-9 and TRBJ2-7; TRBD1 agrees at 9 bases. Trimming at V came to 3 bases and at J to 4 bases, leaving 13 bases not matched to a gene. Germline V gene data show CDR1 as SEHNR and CDR2 as FQNEAQ (reference sequence). The CDR3 has 17 residues. CDR3 sequence (DNA): TGTGCCAGCAGCTTGGACAGGGGAGGCCCGCTGCTTTACGAGCAGTACGTC. It is translated as CASSLDRGGPLLYEQYV.